Below, 23 T cell receptor beta chains from the same sample are listed, as sequenced in a study of T cell responses to AZD1222 COVID-19 vaccine. The protocol was immunoSEQ multiplex PCR, while the TCRdb copy is restricted to in-frame clones and leaves out a portion. The sample yields about 98,000 clones, more than 85% seen once. The starting material was peripheral blood, obtained on day 0 of AZD1222 vaccination. All receptors derive from an adult in good health.

The chain employs TRBV27 and TRBJ2-5; no clear D. The V gene lost 3 bases and the J gene lost 5 bases, with 7 bases spanning the gap. CDR1 MNHEY and CDR2 SMNVEV come from the germline V gene (reference sequence). The CDR3 loop spans 12 amino acids. The CDR3 nucleotides are TGTGCCAGCAGTTTCCCGGTGGAGACCCAGTACTTC. Translation gives CASSFPVETQYF.

J is TRBJ1-5 and V is TRBV27; no firm D call. Germline V gene sequence: CDR1 MNHEY, CDR2 SMNVEV (reference sequence). The ends were cut back, 6 bases at V and 7 bases at J, with 13 bases in the middle. CDR3 length: 13 amino acids. The CDR3 loop reads CASSRSAGQPQHF. CDR3 coding DNA: TGTGCCAGCAGCCGCAGTGCGGGCCAGCCCCAGCATTTT.

This clone was seen a single time. The CDR3 region has the DNA TGTGCCAGCAGCCCCGGGATCTCTGGAAACACCATATATTTT. Protein product: CASSPGISGNTIYF. The chain uses TRBV7-3 and TRBJ1-3; D unclear. The CDR3 consists of 14 residues. V lost 5 bases, J lost 0 bases, and 8 bases lay in between. Germline CDR1 SGHTA, CDR2 FQGTGA.

The chain couples TRBV27 to TRBJ1-2; perhaps TRBD1 as D (5 bases). Germline assignment: CDR1 MNHEY and CDR2 SMNVEV (reference sequence). CDR3 length: 13 residues. V lost 5 bases to trimming and J lost 8 bases, with 15 bases between them. The CDR3 protein is CASSVDRTGGYTF. CDR3 bases: TGTGCCAGCAGTGTTGACAGAACCGGAGGCTACACCTTC.

The chain recombines TRBV12-3 or TRBV12-4 with TRBJ2-1; a possible D gene is TRBD2 (6 bases). V was pared by 5 bases and J by 8 bases, with 10 bases between. The CDR3 has 12 residues. The CDR3: CASSQREDEQFF. The CDR3 DNA follows: TGTGCCAGCAGTCAAAGGGAGGATGAGCAGTTCTTC.

The chain combines TRBV5-4 with TRBJ1-1; perhaps TRBD1 as D (5 bases). Germline lookup yields CDR1 SGHNT and CDR2 YYREEE (reference sequence). V was trimmed by 4 bases and J by 2 bases, leaving 9 bases between them. This CDR3 is built from 13 residues. CDR3 sequence reads: CASSTGLNTEAFF. The CDR3 DNA follows: TGTGCCAGCAGCACGGGACTTAACACTGAAGCTTTCTTT.

The chain links TRBV19 to TRBJ1-5; D possibly corresponds to TRBD1 (5 bases). CDR1 is LNHDA, CDR2 SQIVND, per germline (reference sequence). Trimming pared 10 bases from V and 9 bases from J, leaving 16 bases between. The CDR3 loop spans 12 amino acids. The CDR3 sequence: CATSQGAGPQHF. DNA of the CDR3: TGTGCCACCTCCCAGGGCGCGGGGCCCCAGCATTTT.

The rearrangement joins TRBV12-5 to TRBJ2-1, with 15 bases aligning to TRBD2. The CDR3 sequence is 15 residues long. Germline-derived CDR1 and CDR2 are LGHNT and FRNRAP. Unmatched junction bases numbered 4, after V lost 5 bases and J lost 8 bases. The CDR3 sequence is CASGPGLAGGYEQFF. The CDR3 coding sequence is TGTGCTAGTGGTCCGGGACTAGCGGGGGGCTATGAGCAGTTCTTC.

The V and J genes are TRBV10-3 and TRBJ1-3; TRBD1 matches 7 bases. The germline V gene encodes CDR1 ENHRY and CDR2 SYGVKD. Germline trimming cut 11 bases from V and 0 bases from J; bases unmatched to any gene: 10. The CDR3 runs 15 residues. CDR3 sequence (DNA): TGTGCCGTATTGAGGGACAGCTTCTCTGGAAACACCATATATTTT. Its protein is CAVLRDSFSGNTIYF.

A few counts support this clone. The chain is built from TRBV28 and TRBJ1-5; D uncertain. Trimming shortened V by 1 base and J by 3 bases, and 13 bases separated the two germline ends. This CDR3 has 16 amino acids. Germline V CDR1 and CDR2: MDHEN, SYDVKM. The CDR3 bases are TGTGCCAGCAGTTTATATAGGGCCAGATCCAATCAGCCCCAGCATTTT. It is translated as CASSLYRARSNQPQHF.

The CDR3 region has the DNA TGTGCCAGCAGCTTGGAGGGGGGTTTACCTAACTATGGCTACACCTTC. Translation gives CASSLEGGLPNYGYTF. The chain uses TRBV5-5 and TRBJ1-2, with D tentatively TRBD1 (6 bases). V was trimmed by 0 bases and J by 0 bases, leaving 12 bases between them. Germline lookup yields CDR1 SGHKS and CDR2 YYEKEE (reference sequence). CDR3 size: 16 residues.

The chain is built from TRBV4-3 and TRBJ2-7, with D perhaps assigned TRBD1 or TRBD2 (5 bases each). There are 18 residues in the CDR3. V was cut by 2 bases and J by 0 bases, with 20 bases left in between. Per the germline V gene, CDR1 is LGHNA and CDR2 is YSLEER. In DNA form, the CDR3 reads TGCGCCAGCAGCCAACCCCGGGCGTGGGGACGGCACTCCTACGAGCAGTACTTC. It specifies CASSQPRAWGRHSYEQYF.

This clone was detected only a few times. The V and J genes are TRBV4-3 and TRBJ1-4, with 8 bases matching TRBD1. This CDR3 is 19 amino acids long. Trimming cost V 0 bases and J 4 bases; bases outside gene matches: 13. Germline lookup yields CDR1 LGHNA and CDR2 YSLEER. As DNA, the CDR3 is TGCGCCAGCAGCCAAGACCTGTTAGAGACAGGGGCCCATAATGAAAAACTGTTTTTT. Translated, it gives CASSQDLLETGAHNEKLFF.

The V and J genes are TRBV30 and TRBJ1-2, with D possibly matching TRBD1 (5 bases). Germline CDR1 and CDR2: GTSNPN and SVGIG (reference sequence). The CDR3 runs to 15 residues. Trimming shortened V by 2 bases and J by 4 bases, and 17 bases separated the two germline ends. CDR3 sequence reads: CAWSPWGGISYGYTF. DNA of the CDR3: TGTGCCTGGAGTCCCTGGGGGGGAATCTCCTATGGCTACACCTTC.

This clone was seen just once. The chain employs TRBV29-1 and TRBJ2-1; TRBD2 aligns across 8 bases. The length of the CDR3 is 13 residues. V lost 7 bases to trimming and J lost 7 bases; unmatched junction nucleotides: 9. The V gene's germline CDR1 is SQVTM and CDR2 ANQGSEA. The CDR3 sequence: CSGSTSAWNEQFF. CDR3 DNA: TGCAGCGGCTCGACTAGCGCTTGGAATGAGCAGTTCTTC.

The V gene is TRBV6-2 or TRBV6-3, the J gene TRBJ1-5; tentative D call: TRBD1 (6 bases). From germline, CDR1 is MNHEY and CDR2 SVGEGT. V was cut by 2 bases and J by 7 bases, with 21 bases left in between. CDR3 length equals 17 residues. The CDR3 bases are TGTGCCAGCAGTTACGGCTCTCGGGGGGCTAGTGGACAGCCCCAGCATTTT. Translation: CASSYGSRGASGQPQHF.

The V call is TRBV15, the J call TRBJ2-2; 7 bases line up with TRBD2. Per the germline V gene, CDR1 is LNHNV and CDR2 is YYDKDF (reference sequence). The CDR3 consists of 17 residues. J gave up 3 bases and V 1 base, and 8 bases lay outside the gene matches. The CDR3, as DNA: TGTGCCACCAGCAGAGTTCGGGACTACACCGACACCGGGGAGCTGTTTTTT. It translates to CATSRVRDYTDTGELFF.

The gene calls are TRBV9 and TRBJ1-6, with D unclear. The ends were cut back, 0 bases at V and 7 bases at J, with 5 bases in the middle. The CDR3 has 13 amino acids. Per the germline V gene, CDR1 is SGDLS and CDR2 is YYNGEE. The CDR3 DNA reads TGTGCCAGCAGCGTAGGAGGCAATTCACCCCTCCACTTT. This translates into CASSVGGNSPLHF.

The chain carries TRBV9 and TRBJ1-1, with D hard to call. Germline assignment: CDR1 SGDLS and CDR2 YYNGEE. The CDR3 has 12 residues. Trimming removed 3 bases at V and 5 bases at J, with 8 bases between. The CDR3 loop is CASSDPETEAFF. Here the CDR3 DNA reads TGTGCCAGCAGCGATCCGGAAACTGAAGCTTTCTTT.

The rearrangement links TRBV6-5 to TRBJ2-2; no definite D call. The germline V and J ends were trimmed by 5 bases and 5 bases, with 9 bases remaining between them. The length of the CDR3 is 13 residues. CDR1 MNHEY and CDR2 SVGAGI come from the germline V gene. As DNA, the CDR3 is TGTGCCAGCAGTCTTATTTTAACCGGGGAGCTGTTTTTT. This encodes CASSLILTGELFF.

CDR3 sequence reads: CASSTDYGYTF. The DNA for the CDR3 is TGTGCCAGCAGTACAGACTATGGCTACACCTTC. The V call is TRBV28, the J call TRBJ1-2; no reliable D call. CDR1 is MDHEN and CDR2 is SYDVKM in the germline V gene. V was clipped by 5 bases and J by 3 bases, with 4 bases between them. The CDR3 consists of 11 residues.

The gene calls are TRBV10-3 and TRBJ2-1; 12 nucleotides align to TRBD2. The CDR3 spans 16 residues. Trimming took 10 bases from V and 7 from J; bases not matched to a gene: 14. From germline, CDR1 is ENHRY and CDR2 SYGVKD. The CDR3 is CATRLQTSGRGNEQFF. The CDR3 coding sequence is TGTGCCACCAGACTACAGACTAGCGGGAGAGGTAATGAGCAGTTCTTC.

J is TRBJ2-2 and V is TRBV11-1; 10 bases agree with TRBD1. Trimming removed 5 bases from V and 3 bases from J; junction bases left unmatched: 3. CDR1 and CDR2 from the germline V gene are SGHAT and FQDESV (reference sequence). The CDR3 length is 15 residues. The CDR3 is CASSPGQGDTGELFF. The CDR3 DNA is TGTGCCAGCAGCCCCGGACAGGGGGACACCGGGGAGCTGTTTTTT.